This T cell receptor beta chain was captured by sequencing in a study of blood T cells in healthy people across ages. V was trimmed by 0 bases and J by 4 bases, leaving 9 bases between them. This CDR3 region has 14 residues. Germline V CDR1 and CDR2: KGHSH, LQKENI. The authors ran a second PCR of about 7 to 11 cycles using a sample-barcoded 5' primer and a J-beta primer mix. Each CDR3 protein is one row after TCRdb ran MiXCR on the 5' RACE reads. Here the sample spans 850,000 to 1,100,000 distinct CDR3 sequences, under 40% being singletons. This TCR was sampled from a young man in good health. Sequences were obtained from blood. This chain links TRBV18 with TRBJ2-5; D not certain. Here the CDR3 DNA reads TGTGCCAGCTCACCACCAATGGGTTCAGAGACCCAGTACTTC. Protein sequence: CASSPPMGSETQYF.